This T cell receptor beta chain stems from a study of blood T cell repertoires in acute mononucleosis (dated by TCRdb to 2018 to 2020). General notes on the study: Acute-phase samples, which represented the primary response, were collected within 2 weeks of symptom onset. Mean blood EBV load was approximately 4 log10 genome copies per million B cells during acute infection and 2 to 3 at convalescence. In acute infection, YVL-BR-specific cells made up a mean of roughly 2.2% of blood CD8 T cells and GLC-BM-specific cells made up a mean of roughly 1.1%.

The time point label, read with the paper, signifies: acute infectious mononucleosis, at clinical presentation within 2 weeks of symptom onset (visit 1). The study tracked CD8 T cell responses to two immunodominant EBV epitopes, BRLF1 109 (YVL-BR) and BMLF1 280 (GLC-BM), over primary infection. A positive serum heterophile antibody test together with EBV viral capsid antigen-specific IgM pointed to primary EBV infection. As a first step, magnetic positive selection (MACS) was used to enrich total CD8 T cells from the PBMCs. A FACSAria III was used to sort live CD3+ CD8+ tetramer+ cells to a purity above 90%. Cell sorting used a PE-conjugated tetramer carrying the BRLF1 109-117 peptide. TCR repertoires of EBV epitope-specific CD8 T cells were deep-sequenced directly ex vivo after tetramer sorting, at acute infection and at convalescence. The donors were a few individuals between 18 and 29 years old who had clinical acute infectious mononucleosis along with laboratory evidence of primary EBV infection. Heparinized peripheral blood was drawn at clinical presentation with mononucleosis symptoms and was drawn again about 6 months later. PBMCs were isolated by Ficoll-Paque density gradient centrifugation.

From cysteine to phenylalanine, the CDR3 is 15 amino acids long. Only CDR3 DNA is held: 45 bases, read in frame from base 1. Per the germline V gene, SGHTA is the CDR1 and FQGTGA is the CDR2. V and J are truncated by 7 bases and 2 bases respectively, leaving an intervening sequence of 17 bases. General conclusions and limits of the study: Persistence into convalescence was observed for only roughly 9.2% of unique acute clonotypes, yet most of the response was made up by these persisting clonotypes, and the remaining acute clonotypes were seemingly replaced by new diverse de novo clonotypes. Because only a fraction of each donor's blood was analyzed, sampling error might partly account for the low clonotype overlap between the acute and convalescent samples. With only three donors in the cohort, group averages were based on very few individuals. In TCR repertoire selection for BRLF1 (YVL-BR), TCRalpha CDR3 motifs had a dominant role, while TCRbeta had a minimal role.

By how much of the sample it makes up, this clone is medium-sized (0.01 to 0.1%). Base quality data are lacking; no much larger clone is found one base away. For TCR profiling, total RNA from no fewer than 9,000 sorted tetramer+ CD8 T cells was reverse transcribed into cDNA. CDR3 regions were PCR-amplified with primers annealing to V and J regions, and unique molecular identifiers were added to track templates. Profiling of the TCRalpha and TCRbeta chains was done on the immunoSEQ platform, including the sequencing and error-correction standards of that platform. The study's processing was this. Clonal copy numbers were corrected for sequencing and PCR errors, and CDR3s were defined according to IMGT conventions. Analysis was limited to productive rearrangements and used immunoSEQ Analyzer versions 2.0 and 3.0, and gene-pairing frequencies were further processed in Microsoft Excel. Circos plots were used to visualize V-J pairings, and MEME plus a custom motifSearch program were used to find CDR3 motifs. The probability of generation of TCR sequences was calculated using the OLGA algorithm. Clonotypes seen at both visits were designated persistent, clonotypes seen only acutely were designated nonpersistent, and clonotypes seen only at convalescence were designated de novo. An amino acid clonotype used by more than one donor was defined as a public TCR. In TCRdb, the immuneACCESS table is reduced to in-frame sequences with V and J assigned. These tables do not hold every clone; where another copy was compared, an unresolved V gene accounts for under half, and the others remain unexplained. The V and J calls and clone size were taken over from that table, and D and trimming were inferred from the DNA. A total of 6,000 to 9,000 clones appear in this sample, less than 30% of them only once. The ten largest clones add up to approximately 30% of the sample.

This sequence uses TRBV7-3 and TRBJ2-5, and perhaps TRBD2 as D gene, on 6 matching bases. This TCR was sampled from a woman aged 18-29 years with infectious mononucleosis caused by EBV. Material: EBV YVL epitope tetramer+ CD8+ T cells sorted from PBMCs, obtained during acute infectious mononucleosis. The sample's cell subset or site label is to be understood as: CD8 T cells binding a tetramer with EBV BRLF1 109-117 peptide (YVL-BR). The CDR3 protein sequence reads: CASMRELAGQETQYF. The DNA sequence reads TGTGCCAGCATGAGGGAGTTGGCGGGGCAAGAGACCCAGTACTTC.